This TCR beta chain was profiled in a study of identical twins (dated by TCRdb to 2016 to 2017). As for the study more broadly: The study deep-sequenced TCR alpha and beta repertoires from monozygotic twins, unrelated adults of various ages and cord blood to test whether fetal clonotypes persist. Replicate twin experiments were performed at different times using different library preparation protocols to rule out contamination.

What the study reported, not specific to this receptor: Compared with coincidental sharing between unrelated individuals, out-of-frame TCR alpha sequences shared between twins had an excess of sequences with low generation probability. Fewer insertions were carried by abundant cord blood beta clonotypes, a similar but weaker trend appeared in young adult naive repertoires, and no such trend appeared in memory repertoires. Invariant T cells such as MAIT and iNKT could partly confound zero-insertion analyses, though diverse VJ usage argued against this for most clonotypes. In beta out-of-frame sequences, excess twin sharing was weaker, because having fewer shared sequences lowered the signal-to-noise ratio. In monozygotic twins, recombination models systematically underestimated out-of-frame TCR alpha sharing, but the models matched the sharing seen between unrelated individuals. Because the same donors could not be followed over many years, the conclusions depended on cross-sectional statistical analysis.

The library was obtained by 5' RACE. The run used an Illumina HiSeq 2000. Template switching introduced a universal primer binding site; the final cDNA contained a unique molecular identifier, enabling accurate counting of TCR cDNA molecules. First-strand cDNA for TCR alpha and beta chains was synthesized from specific primers in the conserved constant-segment region. Each cDNA library was double barcoded, with a SMART-Mk sample barcode plus Illumina barcodes, to control for contamination. Two successive PCR steps introduced TruSeq adapter sequences along with Illumina sample barcodes. TCR alpha and beta cDNA libraries were sequenced on the Illumina HiSeq platform with custom primers. In the paper's pipeline: Unique molecular identifiers were extracted from raw reads with MiGEC, and CDR3 positions were determined with MiXCR. Recombination models were inferred per individual with the repgenHMM and IGoR tools using an EM algorithm. Shared clonotypes were analyzed with the tcR package in R, and sharing was normalized by the product of cloneset sizes. To study raw recombination free of thymic and clonal selection effects, out-of-frame nonproductive sequences were analyzed. TCRdb trimmed the raw reads at Q25, called clones with MiXCR and kept productive beta chains. Each CDR3 protein appears once, grouped with its most common genes and DNA. For this entry, the V and J calls and clone size follow TCRdb and not the study's own pipeline. Here the sample has about 570,000 distinct CDR3 sequences; 9.5% to 10% occur a single time. The top ten hold roughly 3% of the sample.

There are a few counts of this clonotype. Its antigen specificity is not known. There are no base qualities to consult, and no much larger clone falls within one base. The CDR1 and CDR2 encoded by the germline V gene are SNHLY and FYNNEI. Inclusive of the bounding cysteine and phenylalanine, the CDR3 is 15 residues long. This entry keeps only the CDR3 DNA: 45 bases, framed from base 1. Trimming costs V 5 bases and J 5 bases, and their ends lie 18 bases apart. Every donor in the study was a healthy Caucasian. The twin cohort comprised three pairs of female monozygotic twins, all aged roughly 18 to 30 years. The RNA used for TCR libraries was isolated from peripheral blood mononuclear cells. The sample also formed part of further work on yellow fever vaccine responses in identical twins. As that second study puts it: According to the authors, the vaccine-induced T cell response in identical twins seemed to be partly convergent and partly specific to each individual. In identical twins, the study followed T cell clones that responded to the vaccine with precision.

The sequencing input was PBMCs. Here the chain combines TRBV2 and TRBJ2-5, with TRBD1 perhaps the D gene, on 6 matching bases. The sequence was obtained from a woman younger than 35 in good health. The nucleotide sequence is given as TGTGCCAGCAGTAAGGGACAAATCGAGCGGGAGACCCAGTACTTC. Its product reads: CASSKGQIERETQYF.